This TCR beta chain was obtained from a study of radiotherapy plus CTLA-4 blockade in lung cancer. This CDR3 spans 14 amino acids. The ends were cut back, 3 bases at V and 5 bases at J, with 16 bases in the middle. CDR1 is SQVTM and CDR2 is ANQGSEA in the germline V gene. Produced via immunoSEQ multiplex PCR; TCRdb's table is partial and in-frame only. Counted here are tens of thousands of clones, 79% occurring once; the ten biggest clones make up over 15%. Study-wide results and caveats: Dynamics of early blood T cell clones, together with interferon-beta, were reportedly the best predictors of response.

Regarding this clone: Its antigen is unidentified.

Focal radiation was given together with CTLA-4 blockade (ipilimumab) to patients with chemo-refractory metastatic non-small-cell lung cancer. The sequence was collected from a human donor with non-small cell lung cancer that progressed on radiotherapy plus ipilimumab. V and J are TRBV29-1 and TRBJ1-2, with no clear D. The specimen comprised peripheral blood, sampled from a patient treated with radiotherapy plus ipilimumab. CDR3 bases: TGCAGCGTTGATTTGGGAGGGTTCAGTTATGGCTACACCTTC. Translating gives CSVDLGGFSYGYTF.